This T cell receptor (beta chain) stems from a study of T cell repertoires in cytomegalovirus infection. On this clonotype itself: Its antigen is still unknown.

TCRdb ran MiXCR on the reads and lists one entry per CDR3 protein. The sample shows 650,000 to 900,000 distinct CDR3 sequences, about 30% of them seen only once. V gave up 7 bases and J gave up 6 bases, with 11 bases separating them. This CDR3 comprises 12 residues. Germline V gene sequence: CDR1 SGHRS, CDR2 YFSETQ. Study-wide results and caveats: Individuals carrying CMV plus the relevant HLA were identified by cumulative frequency of public TCR beta families.

This receptor was taken from a human donor in good health (CMV status not recorded). Some clones in this sample may be carry-over from other donors' samples. The sequencing here drew on cultured CD8+ T cells from PBMCs, taken from culture after CMV antigen stimulation. V gene TRBV5-1 combines with J gene TRBJ2-1; no clear D. CDR3 nucleotides: TGCGCCAGCTTCCGAGGCAGCAATGAGCAGTTCTTC. This translates into CASFRGSNEQFF.